Sequencing of this TCR beta chain was carried out in a study of CD8 T cells in ankylosing spondylitis. The study, taken as a whole, reports: Seemingly characteristic of ankylosing spondylitis blood was a TCR beta motif consisting of eight highly homologous variants. Clones that were linked to disease were CD8+ and were relatively rare in peripheral blood.

A note on this clonotype: Antigen: not known.

The length of the CDR3 is 12 residues. Trimming stripped 7 bases from V and 4 bases from J, with 13 bases between. Germline assignment: CDR1 SQVTM and CDR2 ANQGSEA. Generation of TCR beta libraries employed quantitative 5'-RACE incorporating molecular barcodes. TCRdb re-analysed the 5' RACE reads in MiXCR, keeping a single row per CDR3 protein. Among 250,000 to 350,000 distinct CDR3 sequences listed, around 20% were seen once. This clonotype originated in a male donor with ankylosing spondylitis or in good health (not recorded which). Sequences were obtained from blood, either unsorted or a sorted T cell fraction (not recorded which). This chain joins TRBV29-1 and TRBJ1-2, with D hard to call. The DNA of the CDR3 is TGCAGCGCCGCGCTTGGGTCCTATGGCTACACCTTC. Its translation is CSAALGSYGYTF.